Sequencing of this T cell receptor beta chain was carried out in a study of OX40 agonist ivuxolimab in advanced cancers. Study information: Enrolled patients in dose escalation had cancers that were hepatocellular carcinoma, melanoma, renal cell or head and neck cancer.

Profiled with immunoSEQ multiplex PCR; TCRdb holds only in-frame clones, not every one. The sample yields 90,000 to 100,000 clones, approximately 85% seen once. V shed 7 bases, J shed 6 bases, and the junction held 6 bases outside the gene matches. The CDR3 has 13 residues. The germline gives CDR1 SQVTM, CDR2 ANQGSEA. The clonotype originates from an adult with an advanced solid tumor such as melanoma, head and neck, liver or kidney cancer. Source: CD4+ or CD8+ T cells sorted from blood, taken in a trial of the OX40 agonist ivuxolimab. The chain employs TRBV29-1 and TRBJ2-2, with 9 bases lining up with TRBD1. CDR3 sequence: CSGGQGFPGELFF. CDR3 bases: TGCAGCGGCGGACAGGGGTTTCCCGGGGAGCTGTTTTTT.